This entry features one T cell receptor beta chain sequence. Repertoires were generated with immunoSEQ multiplex PCR, while TCRdb's copy carries only in-frame clones and drops some. The sample yields about 370,000 clones, around 87% seen once. This entry is derived from a study of blood T cell repertoires in COVID-19. The source is a young woman with COVID-19, enrolled during active disease. Sequencing input: peripheral blood.

CDR3 bases: TGTGCCAGTAGCCAAGCCGCCGGCTACACCTTC. Translating gives CASSQAAGYTF. The chain has TRBV19 and TRBJ1-2; D not certain. CDR1 and CDR2 (germline): LNHDA, SQIVND (reference sequence). The V gene lost 6 bases and the J gene lost 8 bases, with 10 bases spanning the gap. This CDR3 has 11 amino acids.